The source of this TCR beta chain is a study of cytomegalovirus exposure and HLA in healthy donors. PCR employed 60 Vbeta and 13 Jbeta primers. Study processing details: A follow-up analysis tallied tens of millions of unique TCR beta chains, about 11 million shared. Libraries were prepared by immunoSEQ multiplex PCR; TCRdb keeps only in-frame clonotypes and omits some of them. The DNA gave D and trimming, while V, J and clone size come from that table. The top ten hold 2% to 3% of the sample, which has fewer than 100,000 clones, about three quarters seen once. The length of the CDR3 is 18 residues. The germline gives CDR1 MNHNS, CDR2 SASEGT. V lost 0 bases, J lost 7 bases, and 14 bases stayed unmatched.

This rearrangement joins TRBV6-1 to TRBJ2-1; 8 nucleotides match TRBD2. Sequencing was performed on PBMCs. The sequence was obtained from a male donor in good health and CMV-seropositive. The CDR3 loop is CASSEALTSAGGWNEQFF. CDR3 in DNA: TGTGCCAGCAGTGAAGCGCTAACGTCCGCGGGAGGTTGGAATGAGCAGTTCTTC.